Sequencing of this T cell receptor (beta chain) was carried out in a study of shared T cell receptors in the human thymus. Here immunoSEQ multiplex PCR was the method, and the copy in TCRdb shows in-frame clones only, minus some. This table holds hundreds of thousands of clones, more than 70% found once. The germline CDR1 and CDR2 sequences are LNHNV and YYDKDF (reference sequence). CDR3 size: 18 residues. V dropped 0 bases and J dropped 2 bases, with 19 bases sitting between them. These data were also filed under a second study, of human thymus T cells.

Material for sequencing was thymocytes. This TCR came from a boy younger than two with a congenital heart defect. V gene TRBV15 combines with J gene TRBJ2-5, with a tentative D call TRBD1 (5 bases). The CDR3 DNA reads as TGTGCCACCAGCAGAGATCGCCGGATCAGGGTACATCAAGAGACCCAGTACTTC. The encoded protein is CATSRDRRIRVHQETQYF.